This T cell receptor (beta chain) was retrieved from a study of PD-1 blockade in classical Hodgkin lymphoma. General study points: Patients who began taking nivolumab under 1 year after ASCT were left out. CD4+ TCR diversity, unlike CD8+, climbed significantly by C4D1. Newly diagnosed patients reportedly trailed healthy donors in baseline TCR diversity.

Turning to this clone: Its antigen is undetermined.

Every patient relapsed after autologous stem cell transplantation, and brentuximab vedotin exposure varied. Thawed PBMCs were the source of CD8+ T cells, obtained through magnetic negative selection. Under best response, outcomes were complete response, partial response or progressive disease. V lost 0 bases, J lost 6 bases, and 11 bases lay in between. This CDR3 is built from 14 residues. Germline CDR1 reads GTSNPN; CDR2 reads SVGIG (reference sequence). Libraries were prepared by immunoSEQ multiplex PCR; TCRdb keeps only in-frame clonotypes and omits some of them. The sample includes 1,500 to 2,000 clones, roughly 79% of them seen just once.

The chain is built from TRBV30 and TRBJ2-2, with a tentative D call TRBD2 (5 bases). This specimen consisted of CD8+ T cells from blood, obtained at baseline. The clonotype comes from a human donor with classical Hodgkin lymphoma. The CDR3 DNA is TGTGCCTGGAGTGTACTAGAGGAGTCCGGGGAGCTGTTTTTT. As protein: CAWSVLEESGELFF.